This TCR beta chain is from a study of blood T cell repertoires in COVID-19. The wider study: Some COVID-19 samples were acute and others convalescent; all came from the United States, Italy and Spain.

As processed by the authors: Researchers report that nucleated cell counts were estimated from reference gene primer amplification. Some clones are missing from TCRdb's copy, which holds only in-frame ones; the method was immunoSEQ multiplex PCR. That table supplies the V and J calls and clone size; D and trimming were determined from the DNA. The repertoire holds about 150,000 clones, with around 81% as singletons. V shed 2 bases and J 5 bases; nucleotides not matched to a gene: 4. Germline CDR1 and CDR2: PRHDT and FYEKMQ (reference sequence). The CDR3 covers 14 residues. Sequencing input: peripheral blood. V usage is TRBV13 and J usage is TRBJ1-1; 8 positions agree with TRBD1. This sequence originates from a human donor with acute or convalescent COVID-19. The donor label of this sample is uncertain. CDR3 protein: CASSLTGGRTEAFF. DNA of the CDR3: TGTGCCAGCAGCTTAACAGGGGGAAGGACTGAAGCTTTCTTT.